This T cell receptor beta chain comes out of a study of blood T cell repertoires in COVID-19. Study details: Sources were T cells, B-cell-depleted T cells, or PBMCs; the material itself was cDNA or gDNA.

Residents of 24 US areas, aged about 18 to 95 years, made up the participants. Recovered status in Cohort 3 required two negative PCRs, clearance, or symptom resolution. On this clone itself: At the DNA level, this CDR3 is encoded by other sequences in the same sample as well.

Methods used by the authors: Amplifying reference gene primers gave estimates of nucleated cell counts. Data came from immunoSEQ multiplex PCR; TCRdb stores just in-frame clones and leaves some out. Clonal size and the V and J genes are those of that table, whereas D and trimming came from the DNA. The data contain about 300,000 clones, 87% of them singletons. Sequencing was done on a sample of PBMCs or T cells enriched from blood (not recorded which). The origin of this receptor is a woman aged 30 to 39 who had recovered from COVID-19.

CDR3 in amino acids: CASSRGQGASDTQYF. The CDR3 DNA follows: TGTGCCAGTAGTCGAGGACAGGGGGCTTCGGATACGCAGTATTTT. The chain carries TRBV19 and TRBJ2-3; 11 nucleotides line up with TRBD1. The CDR3 spans 15 residues. In germline, CDR1 is LNHDA, CDR2 SQIVND (reference sequence). V shed 5 bases and J 6 bases; nucleotides not matched to a gene: 7.